This T cell receptor beta chain originates from a study of response to subunit inactivated influenza vaccine listed by TCRdb under 2018. In the study overall: Deep quantitative profiling of the T cell receptor repertoire was used in the study to follow responses to a trivalent subunit inactivated influenza vaccine. Overall results and qualifications from the work: It was suggested by the authors that each seasonal influenza vaccination may recruit only a limited number of new T cells.

From the cysteine up to the phenylalanine, the CDR3 has a length of 16 residues. Only CDR3 DNA is held: 48 bases, read in frame from base 1. After removal of 0 bases from V and 8 bases from J, the junction retains 10 bases not matched to a gene. Regarding this clonotype: Its binding antigen is unknown. Base qualities are not provided; no much larger clone lies one nucleotide away.

The library was obtained by RT-PCR. These reads were obtained on an Illumina HiSeq 2500. The raw public reads went through TCRdb reprocessing: fastp at Q25, MiXCR clone calling, in-frame beta chains kept. Duplicate CDR3 protein sequences are folded into a single record with the most common DNA and genes. The sample has around 600,000 distinct CDR3 sequences on record, approximately 10% of them singletons. Together, the top ten hold about 10% of the sample. The sample also formed part of further work on T cells expressing NK-cell markers. As noted in the second study: The TCR beta cDNA libraries were made using 5'RACE template switching, a step that added both a universal primer site and unique molecular identifiers. Eight or nine donors provided sorted CD3+CD56+NKG2C+, CD3+CD56+NKG2C- and CD3+CD56-NKG2C+ T-cell subsets, whose TCR beta-chain repertoires were profiled. Of the eight sequenced donors, seven were found to be HCMV-seropositive and one was found to be HCMV-seronegative. In several experiments an anti-gammadeltaTCR antibody was added to restrict sorting to alphabetaTCR-expressing T cells. In a handful of donors, the dominant CD3+CD56+NKG2C+ clonotypes were among the top 10 CD8+ clonotypes and accounted for roughly 1.0-8% of CD8+ T cells. Those dominant clonotypes were again the most abundant among CD3+CD56-NKG2C+ cells in four donors, at roughly 25-65%. Whether the expanded NKG2C-expressing T cell clones were specific for HCMV antigens remained unclear. The eight sequenced donors were randomly selected healthy volunteers, three men and five women. A commercial ELISA kit detecting HCMV-specific IgG in serum was used to determine HCMV serostatus. Peripheral blood mononuclear cells were isolated from blood by Ficoll density gradient centrifugation. For five or six donors, unsorted PBMC were also used to sequence bulk peripheral blood T-cell repertoires. Priming for cDNA synthesis came from the TCR beta constant segment, and two successive PCR amplification steps followed. Illumina HiSeq 2000/2500, MiSeq or NextSeq was used to sequence libraries as 2 x 150 bp reads. MIGEC was used to demultiplex reads and group the reads by UMI, and MiTCR was used to assemble and quantify clonotypes. To exclude erroneous sequences, only TCR cDNA sequences supported by at least two reads were retained. The tcR package was used for downstream repertoire analysis, and clonotypes were matched between fractions using CDR3 nucleotide sequence together with V segment. Antigen specificity was annotated against VDJdb with VDJmatch, allowing one amino acid substitution in CDR3.

This specimen was PBMCs from blood, taken on the day of vaccination. The receptor chain draws on TRBV12-3 or TRBV12-4 and TRBJ2-1; the central 7 bases match TRBD1. The TCR was taken from a man aged 50-59 years who received an inactivated influenza vaccine. Donor details come from another sample of the same person, matched by shared clones. The bases read TGTGCCAGCAGTTTAGCGTGGACTCTCACAGGGGATGAGCAGTTCTTC. The translation is CASSLAWTLTGDEQFF.